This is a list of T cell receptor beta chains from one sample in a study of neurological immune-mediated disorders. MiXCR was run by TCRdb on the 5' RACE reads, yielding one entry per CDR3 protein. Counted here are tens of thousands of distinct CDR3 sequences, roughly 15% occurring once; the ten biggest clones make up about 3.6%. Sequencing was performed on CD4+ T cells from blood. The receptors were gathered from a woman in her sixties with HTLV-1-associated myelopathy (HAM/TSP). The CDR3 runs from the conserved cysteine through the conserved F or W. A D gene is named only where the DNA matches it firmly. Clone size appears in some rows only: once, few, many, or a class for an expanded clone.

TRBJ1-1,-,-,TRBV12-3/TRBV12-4,TGTGCCAGCAGTCGGGGACCTTCGAACACTGAAGCTTTCTTT,CASSRGPSNTEAFF
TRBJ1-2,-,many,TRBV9,TGTGCCAGCAGCTCTCCGCTAGACTACACCTTC,CASSSPLDYTF
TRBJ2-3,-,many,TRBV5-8,TGTGCCAGCAGCTTGTCGTTGGGGTCCATGCTTGGGGATACGCAGTATTTT,CASSLSLGSMLGDTQYF
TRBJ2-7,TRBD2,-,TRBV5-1,TGCGCCAGCAGCTTTGGACTAGCGGGAGTCTACGAGCAGTACTTC,CASSFGLAGVYEQYF
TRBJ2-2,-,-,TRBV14,TGTGCCAGCAGCCATAGGGGACCTCCGTTCCCTGGGGAGCTGTTTTTT,CASSHRGPPFPGELFF
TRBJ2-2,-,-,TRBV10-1,TGCGCCAGCAGGACAGGACGCGGCGTCGGGGAGCTGTTTTTT,CASRTGRGVGELFF
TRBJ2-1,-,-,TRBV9,TGTGCCAGCAGCGTATCGGTAGGAAATGAGCAGTTCTTC,CASSVSVGNEQFF
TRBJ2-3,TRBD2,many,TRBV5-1,TGCGCCAGCAGCCCAACCACTAGCGGGGGGGCCAAAGATACGCAGTATTTT,CASSPTTSGGAKDTQYF
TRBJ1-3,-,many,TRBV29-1,TGCAGCGCCGGGACAAGCTCTGGAAACACCATATATTTT,CSAGTSSGNTIYF
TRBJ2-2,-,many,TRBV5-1,TGCGCCAGCATGATGGGAGATATTGCCGGGGAGCTGTTTTTT,CASMMGDIAGELFF
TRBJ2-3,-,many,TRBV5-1,TGCGCCAGCAGCGGGGCTTTAGAGATCGATACGCAGTATTTT,CASSGALEIDTQYF
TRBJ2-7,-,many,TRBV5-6,TGTGCCAGCAGCTTGGTTGGCTACGAGCAGTACTTC,CASSLVGYEQYF
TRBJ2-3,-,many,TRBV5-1,TGCGCCAGCAGCTGGGACTCAGGAGATACGCAGTATTTT,CASSWDSGDTQYF
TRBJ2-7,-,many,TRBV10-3,TGTGCCATCAGTGACCACAACTCCTACGAGCAGTACTTC,CAISDHNSYEQYF
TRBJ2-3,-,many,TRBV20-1,TGCAGTGCTAGAGGGGGTTCGGGAGATACGCAGTATTTT,CSARGGSGDTQYF
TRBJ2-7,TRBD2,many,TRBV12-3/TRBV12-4,TGTGCCAGCAGTGGGTCGACTAGCGGGGCCCCCTGGTCCTACGAGCAGTACTTC,CASSGSTSGAPWSYEQYF
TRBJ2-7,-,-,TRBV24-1,TGTGCCACAAAGGGGACAAGGAGCGAAGAGTACGAGCAGTACTTC,CATKGTRSEEYEQYF
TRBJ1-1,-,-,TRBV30,TGTGCCTGGGGCTATCAGGGGAGGGACACTGAAGCTTTCTTT,CAWGYQGRDTEAFF
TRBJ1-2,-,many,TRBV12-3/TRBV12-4,TGTGCCAGCACCAACACGTGGGGCAGCTCAGACTATGGCTACACCTTC,CASTNTWGSSDYGYTF
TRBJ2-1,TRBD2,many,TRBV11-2,TGTGCCAGCAGCTTAGTTACGGCGGGGGGGGAGCAGTTCTTC,CASSLVTAGGEQFF
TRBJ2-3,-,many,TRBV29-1,TGCAGCGTTGAACCTCTTGGGACGGATACGCAGTATTTT,CSVEPLGTDTQYF
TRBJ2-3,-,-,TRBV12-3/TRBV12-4,TGTGACAGAAGGCAGGGGAGCACAGATACGCAGTATTTT,CDRRQGSTDTQYF
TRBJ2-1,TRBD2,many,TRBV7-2,TGTGCCAGCAGCTTAGACGGGGGGGCTTATGAGCAGTTCTTC,CASSLDGGAYEQFF
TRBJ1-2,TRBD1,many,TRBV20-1,TGCAGTGCTGCCCGACAGGGGGTTAACTATGGCTACACCTTC,CSAARQGVNYGYTF
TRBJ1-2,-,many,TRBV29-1,TGCAGCGTTGAAGGGCAGGGCTATGGCTACACCTTC,CSVEGQGYGYTF
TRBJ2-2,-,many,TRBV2,TGTGCCAGCAGTGGTGGGCTATCGAACACCGGGGAGCTGTTTTTT,CASSGGLSNTGELFF
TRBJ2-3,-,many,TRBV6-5,TGTGCCAGCAGTTACGGTGTCGGAGCCTCGCTTCAAAGAGATACGCAGTATTTT,CASSYGVGASLQRDTQYF
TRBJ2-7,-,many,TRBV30,TGTGCCTGGAGTAGTACAGGGCCCCACGAGCAGTACTTC,CAWSSTGPHEQYF
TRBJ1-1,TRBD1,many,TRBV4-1,TGCGCCAGCAGCCGAGACAGACAGGGCGTTTTGGGCACTGAAGCTTTCTTT,CASSRDRQGVLGTEAFF
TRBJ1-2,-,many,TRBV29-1,TGCAGCGTTGGACAGGAACTTAACTATGGCTACACCTTC,CSVGQELNYGYTF
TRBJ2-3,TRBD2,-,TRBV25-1,TGTGCCAGCAGTGAACTAGCGGGGGGCTTCACAGATACGCAGTATTTT,CASSELAGGFTDTQYF
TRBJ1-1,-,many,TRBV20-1,TGCAGTGCTAGATCGGGGGCGCGGGAAGCTTTCTTT,CSARSGAREAFF
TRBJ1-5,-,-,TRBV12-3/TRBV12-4,TGTGCCAGCAGTTTGGGTGCCGAGATGGGGCCCCAGCATTTT,CASSLGAEMGPQHF
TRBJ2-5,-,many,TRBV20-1,TGCAGTGCTATCGTGGGGGGGCATGAAGAGACCCAGTACTTC,CSAIVGGHEETQYF
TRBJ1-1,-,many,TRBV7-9,TGTGCCAGCAGCCAAGGGAGTTCCACTGAAGCTTTCTTT,CASSQGSSTEAFF
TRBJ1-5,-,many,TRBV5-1,TGCGCCAGCAACCCCCTCCGGGCAGGGCGAGACGTCAATCAGCCCCAGCATTTT,CASNPLRAGRDVNQPQHF
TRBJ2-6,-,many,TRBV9,TGTGCCAGCAGCCAGCAGTCCTCTGGGGCCAACGTCCTGACTTTC,CASSQQSSGANVLTF
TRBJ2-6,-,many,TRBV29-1,TGCAGCGTTGGTCGGGTGGGGGGCCCTGGGGCCAACGTCCTGACTTTC,CSVGRVGGPGANVLTF
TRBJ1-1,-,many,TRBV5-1,TGCGCCAGCACCTACGGGGGGTTTGGGAACACTGAAGCTTTCTTT,CASTYGGFGNTEAFF
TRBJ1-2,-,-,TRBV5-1,-,CASSFYICSARAEQGGTYGYTF
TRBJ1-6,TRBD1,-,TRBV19,TGTGCCAGTAGTATCCCGACAGGGAACTCACCCCTCCACTTT,CASSIPTGNSPLHF
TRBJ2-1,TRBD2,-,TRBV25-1,TGTGCCAGCAGTGAAGCGGGGGCCTACAATGAGCAGTTCTTC,CASSEAGAYNEQFF